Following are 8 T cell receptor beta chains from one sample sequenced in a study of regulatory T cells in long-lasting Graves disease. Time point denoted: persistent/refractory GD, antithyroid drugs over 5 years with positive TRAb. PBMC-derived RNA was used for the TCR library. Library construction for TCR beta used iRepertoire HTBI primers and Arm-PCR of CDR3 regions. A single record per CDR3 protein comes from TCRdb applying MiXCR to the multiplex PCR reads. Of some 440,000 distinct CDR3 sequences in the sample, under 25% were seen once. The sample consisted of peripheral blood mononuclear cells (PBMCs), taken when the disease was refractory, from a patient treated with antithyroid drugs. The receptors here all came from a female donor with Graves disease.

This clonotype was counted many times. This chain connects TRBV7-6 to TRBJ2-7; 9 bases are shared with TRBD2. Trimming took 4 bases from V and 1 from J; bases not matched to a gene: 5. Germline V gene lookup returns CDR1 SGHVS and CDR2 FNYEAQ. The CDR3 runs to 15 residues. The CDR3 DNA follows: TGTGCCAGCAGCTCGCTAGCGGGACCGTCCTACGAGCAGTACTTC. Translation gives CASSSLAGPSYEQYF.

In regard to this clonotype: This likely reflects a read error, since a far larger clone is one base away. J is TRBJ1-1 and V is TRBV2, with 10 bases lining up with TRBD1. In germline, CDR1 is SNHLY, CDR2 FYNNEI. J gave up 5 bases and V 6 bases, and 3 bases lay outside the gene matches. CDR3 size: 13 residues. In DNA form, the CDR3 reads TGTGCCAGCAGGGGGACAGGGGAGACTGAAGCTTTCTTT. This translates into CASRGTGETEAFF. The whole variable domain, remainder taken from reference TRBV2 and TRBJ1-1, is EPEVTQTPSHQVTQMGQEVILRCVPISNHLYFYWYRQILGQKVEFLVSFYNNEISEKSEIFDDQFSVERPDGSNFTLKIRSTKLEDSAMYFCASRGTGETEAFFGQGTRLTVV.

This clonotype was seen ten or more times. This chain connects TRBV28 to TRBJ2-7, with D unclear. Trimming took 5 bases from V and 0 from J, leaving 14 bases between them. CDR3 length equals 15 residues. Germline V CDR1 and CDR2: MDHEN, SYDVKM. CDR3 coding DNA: TGTGCCAGCAGTGATCACCCTGGCACCTCCTACGAGCAGTACTTC. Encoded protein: CASSDHPGTSYEQYF. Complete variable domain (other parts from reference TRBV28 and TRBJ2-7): DVKVTQSSRYLVKRTGEKVFLECVQDMDHENMFWYRQDPGLGLRLIYFSYDVKMKEKGDIPEGYSVSREKKERFSLILESASTNQTSMYLCASSDHPGTSYEQYFGPGTRLTVT.

CDR3 loop: CASSQVSGVDTEAFF. The CDR3 DNA is TGTGCCAGCAGCCAAGTAAGCGGAGTTGACACTGAAGCTTTCTTT. J is TRBJ1-1 and V is TRBV4-2; D is undetermined. The CDR3 totals 15 residues. V was shortened by 1 base and J by 3 bases, with 12 bases between the two germline ends. CDR1 is LGHNA, CDR2 YNFKEQ, per germline.

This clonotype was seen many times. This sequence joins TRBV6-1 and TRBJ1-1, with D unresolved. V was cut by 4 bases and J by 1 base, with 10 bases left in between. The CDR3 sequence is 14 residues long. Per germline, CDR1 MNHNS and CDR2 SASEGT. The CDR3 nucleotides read TGTGCCAGCAGTGTTGGCCAGGAGAACACTGAAGCTTTCTTT. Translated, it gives CASSVGQENTEAFF.

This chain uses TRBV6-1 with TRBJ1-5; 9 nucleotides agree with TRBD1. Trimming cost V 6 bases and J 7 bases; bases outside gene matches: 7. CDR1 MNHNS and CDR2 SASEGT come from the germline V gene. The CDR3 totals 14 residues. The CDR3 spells CASSSGTGYQPQHF. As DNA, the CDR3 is TGTGCCAGCAGCTCCGGGACAGGGTACCAGCCCCAGCATTTT.

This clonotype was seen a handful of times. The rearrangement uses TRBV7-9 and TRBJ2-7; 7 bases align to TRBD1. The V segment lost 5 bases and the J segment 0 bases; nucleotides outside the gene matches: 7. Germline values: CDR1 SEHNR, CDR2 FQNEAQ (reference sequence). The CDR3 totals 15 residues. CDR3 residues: CASSNSRDSSYEQYF. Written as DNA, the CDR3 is TGTGCCAGCAGCAATTCCCGGGACAGCTCCTACGAGCAGTACTTC. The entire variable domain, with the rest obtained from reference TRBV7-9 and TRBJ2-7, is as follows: DTGVSQNPRHKITKRGQNVTFRCDPISEHNRLYWYRQTLGQGPEFLTYFQNEAQLEKSRLLSDRFSAERPKGSFSTLEIQRTEQGDSAMYLCASSNSRDSSYEQYFGPGTRLTVT.

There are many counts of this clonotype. The CDR3 DNA sequence: TGTGCCAGCAGTTTCAGGGGAGCGGTGCGCACGGGCTACACCTTC. It specifies CASSFRGAVRTGYTF. The J gene is TRBJ1-2, the V gene TRBV12-3 or TRBV12-4, with D possibly being TRBD1 (6 bases). The CDR3 runs to 15 residues. V was trimmed by 3 bases and J by 8 bases, leaving 19 bases between them.